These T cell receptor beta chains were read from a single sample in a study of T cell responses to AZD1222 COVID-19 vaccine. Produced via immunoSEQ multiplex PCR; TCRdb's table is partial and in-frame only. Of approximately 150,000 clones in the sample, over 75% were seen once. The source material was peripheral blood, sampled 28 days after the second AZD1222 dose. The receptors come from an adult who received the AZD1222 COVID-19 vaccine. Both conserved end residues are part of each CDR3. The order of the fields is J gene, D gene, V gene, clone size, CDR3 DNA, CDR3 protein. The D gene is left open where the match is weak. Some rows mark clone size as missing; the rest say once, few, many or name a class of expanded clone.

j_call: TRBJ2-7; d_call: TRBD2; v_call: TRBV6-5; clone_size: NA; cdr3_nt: TGTGCCACGCGGGGGGATAACTACGAGCAGTACTTC; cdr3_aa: CATRGDNYEQYF
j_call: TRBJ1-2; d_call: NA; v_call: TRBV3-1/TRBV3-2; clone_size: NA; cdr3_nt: TGTGCCAGCAGCCAACGGCGGCAGGGGAATGATGGCTACACCTTC; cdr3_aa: CASSQRRQGNDGYTF
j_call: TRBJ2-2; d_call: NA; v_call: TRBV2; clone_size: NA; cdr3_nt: TGTGCCAGCAGTGCTGCTGGGGAGCTGTTTTTT; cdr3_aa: CASSAAGELFF
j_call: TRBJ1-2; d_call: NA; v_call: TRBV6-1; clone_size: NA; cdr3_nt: TGTGCCAGCAGAGAAGAAACCGGGATCAAATCCTATGGCTACACCTTC; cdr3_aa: CASREETGIKSYGYTF
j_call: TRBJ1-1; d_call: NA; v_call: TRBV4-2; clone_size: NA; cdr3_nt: TGTGCCAGCAGCCAAGTGGAAGAGGAAGCTTTCTTT; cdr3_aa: CASSQVEEEAFF
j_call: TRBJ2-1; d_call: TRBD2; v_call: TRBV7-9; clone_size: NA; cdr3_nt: TGTGCCAGCAGCTCGTTAGCGGGGGGGCCGAATGAGCAGTTCTTC; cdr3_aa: CASSSLAGGPNEQFF
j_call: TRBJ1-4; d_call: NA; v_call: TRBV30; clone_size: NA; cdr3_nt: TGTGCCTGGAGTGACCCGAGGGGTCATGAGGAAGAAAAACTGTTTTTT; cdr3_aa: CAWSDPRGHEEEKLFF
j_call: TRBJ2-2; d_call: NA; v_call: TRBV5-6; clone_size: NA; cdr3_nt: TGTGCCAGCAGCTCCGGGTTTGGGCTCACCCACGGGGAGCTGTTTTTT; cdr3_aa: CASSSGFGLTHGELFF
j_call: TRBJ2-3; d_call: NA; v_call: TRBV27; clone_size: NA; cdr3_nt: TGTGCCAGCAGTTCTTTTCGGGGGAGCACAGATACGCAGTATTTT; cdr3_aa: CASSSFRGSTDTQYF
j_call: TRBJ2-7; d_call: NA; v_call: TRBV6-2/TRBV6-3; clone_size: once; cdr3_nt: TGTGCCAGCAGCACAGGAGAATTTTACGAGCAGTACTTC; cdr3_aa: CASSTGEFYEQYF
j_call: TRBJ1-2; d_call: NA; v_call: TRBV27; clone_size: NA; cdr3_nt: TGTGCCAGCAGTTTAGGCACAGGGAACTATGGCTACACCTTC; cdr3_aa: CASSLGTGNYGYTF
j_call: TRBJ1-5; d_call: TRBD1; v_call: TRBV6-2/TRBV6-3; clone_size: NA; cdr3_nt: TGTGCCAGCAGTGGCAGGGGGCGAAATGATAATTTGCCCCAGCATTTT; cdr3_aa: CASSGRGRNDNLPQHF
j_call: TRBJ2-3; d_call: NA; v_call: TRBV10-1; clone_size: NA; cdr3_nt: TGCGCCAGCAGCCCAAGGAATAGTCGCACAGATACGCAGTATTTT; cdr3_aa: CASSPRNSRTDTQYF
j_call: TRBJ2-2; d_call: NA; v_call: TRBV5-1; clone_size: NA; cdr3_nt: TGCGCCAGCAGCTTACCGGGGGGCCCAGGCACCGGGGAGCTGTTTTTT; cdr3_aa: CASSLPGGPGTGELFF
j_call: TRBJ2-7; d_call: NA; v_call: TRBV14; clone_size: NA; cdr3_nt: TGTGCCAGCAGCCAGGGTCCACTCTCCTACGAGCAGTACTTC; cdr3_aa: CASSQGPLSYEQYF
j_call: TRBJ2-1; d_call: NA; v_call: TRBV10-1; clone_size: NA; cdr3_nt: TGCGCCAGCAGTAGACTAGACCCATCCAATGAGCAGTTCTTC; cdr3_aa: CASSRLDPSNEQFF
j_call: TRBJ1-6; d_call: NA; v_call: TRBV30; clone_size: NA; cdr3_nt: TGTGCCTGGAGTGGCAGGATAGGATCACCCCTCCACTTT; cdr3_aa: CAWSGRIGSPLHF
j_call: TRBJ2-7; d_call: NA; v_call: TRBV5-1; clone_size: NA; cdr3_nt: TGCGCCAGCAGCTTCGGGGGAGAGTGGTACGAGCAGTACTTC; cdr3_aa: CASSFGGEWYEQYF
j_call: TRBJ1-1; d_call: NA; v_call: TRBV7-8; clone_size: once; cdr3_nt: TGTGCCAGCAGCCCCGGACTGTCTGAAGCTTTCTTT; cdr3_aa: CASSPGLSEAFF
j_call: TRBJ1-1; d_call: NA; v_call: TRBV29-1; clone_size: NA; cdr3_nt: TGCAGCCCAGTGGGGATTAACACTGAAGCTTTCTTT; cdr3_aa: CSPVGINTEAFF
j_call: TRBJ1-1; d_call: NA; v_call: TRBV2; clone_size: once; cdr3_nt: TGTGCCAGCAGGGAACAGTACATGAACACTGAAGCTTTCTTT; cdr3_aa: CASREQYMNTEAFF
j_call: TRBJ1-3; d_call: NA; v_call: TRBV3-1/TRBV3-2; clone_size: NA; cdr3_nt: TGTGCCAGCAGCCAAGGTCATGGAAACACCATATATTTT; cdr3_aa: CASSQGHGNTIYF
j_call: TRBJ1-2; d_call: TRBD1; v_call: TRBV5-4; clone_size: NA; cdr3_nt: TGTGCCAGCAGCGCCGGGACAGCGTATGGCTACACCTTC; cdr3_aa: CASSAGTAYGYTF
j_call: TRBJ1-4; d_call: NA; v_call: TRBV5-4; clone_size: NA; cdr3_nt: TGTGCCAGCAGCTTCCAGGGCGTGGATGAAAAACTGTTTTTT; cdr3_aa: CASSFQGVDEKLFF
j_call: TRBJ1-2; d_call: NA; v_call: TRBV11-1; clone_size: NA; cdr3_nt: TGTGCCAGCAGCTTAACGACGGACACAGCAGGCTACACCTTC; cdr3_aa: CASSLTTDTAGYTF
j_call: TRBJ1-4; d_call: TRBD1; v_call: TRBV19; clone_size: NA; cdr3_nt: TGTGCCAGTAGTATCAGGGGGCGCATTAGTGAAAAACTGTTTTTT; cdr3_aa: CASSIRGRISEKLFF
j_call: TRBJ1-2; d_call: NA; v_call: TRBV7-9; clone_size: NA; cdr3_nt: TGTGCCAGCAGCTCGGCGGGCCGAACCCGGGATGGCTACACCTTC; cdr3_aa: CASSSAGRTRDGYTF
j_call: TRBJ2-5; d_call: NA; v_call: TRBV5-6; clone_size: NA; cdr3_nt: TGTGCCAGCAGCTTGGAACAACAAGAACGAGAGACCCAGTACTTC; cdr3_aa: CASSLEQQERETQYF
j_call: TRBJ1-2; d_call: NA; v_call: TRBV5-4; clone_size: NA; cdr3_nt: TGTGCCAGCAGCTTTCCCCCACAGGGTTTTTATGGCTACACCTTC; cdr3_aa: CASSFPPQGFYGYTF
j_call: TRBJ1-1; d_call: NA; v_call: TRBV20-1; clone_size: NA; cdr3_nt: TGCAGTGCTAGAGGGGAAAGGGAAGCTTTCTTT; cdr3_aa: CSARGEREAFF
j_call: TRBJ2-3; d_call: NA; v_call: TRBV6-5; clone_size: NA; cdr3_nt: TGTGCCAGCAGGCGACAGACAACAGATACGCAGTATTTT; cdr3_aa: CASRRQTTDTQYF
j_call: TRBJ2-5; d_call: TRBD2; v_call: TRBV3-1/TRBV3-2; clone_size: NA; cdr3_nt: TGTGCCAGCAGCCCAAGCGGGGTAGCGGAGAAGTACTTC; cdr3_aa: CASSPSGVAEKYF
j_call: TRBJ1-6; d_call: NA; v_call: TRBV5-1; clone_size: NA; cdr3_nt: TGCGCCAGCAGCCGTGACGTTAATTCACCCCTCCACTTT; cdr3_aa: CASSRDVNSPLHF
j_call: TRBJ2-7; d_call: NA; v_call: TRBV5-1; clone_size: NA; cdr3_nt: TGCGCCAGCAGTCCCGAGGGAGGCATACGAGCACAGTACTTC; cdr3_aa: CASSPEGGIRAQYF
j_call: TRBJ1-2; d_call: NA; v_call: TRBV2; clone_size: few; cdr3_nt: TGTGCCAGCAGCCCAAAAAGGGGCTTGGAGGGCTACACCTTC; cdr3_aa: CASSPKRGLEGYTF
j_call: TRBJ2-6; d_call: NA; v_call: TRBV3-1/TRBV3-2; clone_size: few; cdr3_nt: TGTGCCAGCAGCCATCCCCCAGGGGCGGGTGGGGCCAACGTCCTGACTTTC; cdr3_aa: CASSHPPGAGGANVLTF
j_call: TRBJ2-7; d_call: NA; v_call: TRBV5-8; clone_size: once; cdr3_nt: TGTGCCAGCATTAGATACGCGGCCTACGAGCAGTACTTC; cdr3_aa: CASIRYAAYEQYF
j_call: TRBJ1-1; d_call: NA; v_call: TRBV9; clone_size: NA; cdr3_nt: TGTGCCAGCAGCGTAGATCTGGGGTTCACTGAAGCTTTCTTT; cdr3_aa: CASSVDLGFTEAFF
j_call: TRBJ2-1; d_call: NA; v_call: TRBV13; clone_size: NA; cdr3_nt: TGTGCCAGCAGCTCTCGGGGACCCTACAATGAGCAGTTCTTC; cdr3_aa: CASSSRGPYNEQFF
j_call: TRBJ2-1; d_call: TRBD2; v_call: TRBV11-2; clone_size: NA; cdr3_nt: TGTGCCAGCAGCTTATTAGCGGGGCACGAGCAGTTCTTC; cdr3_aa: CASSLLAGHEQFF
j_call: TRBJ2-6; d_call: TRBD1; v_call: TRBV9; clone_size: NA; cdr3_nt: TGTGCCAGCAGCCCCAGGGGGAACGGGGCCAACGTCCTGACTTTC; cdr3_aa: CASSPRGNGANVLTF